This T cell receptor beta chain was identified during a study of blood T cells in healthy people across ages. Study-level points and caveats: The study regarded diversity estimates from one million T cells as underestimates.

For the second PCR, which ran for roughly 7 to 11 cycles, a sample-barcoded 5' primer and a J-beta primer mix were used. TCRdb reprocessed the 5' RACE reads with MiXCR, giving one entry per CDR3 protein. This table has about a million distinct CDR3 sequences, less than 45% appearing once. In terms of origin and age, donors were healthy Caucasian individuals from Russia aged roughly 6 to 95. Per-sample yields of isolated PBMCs were at least 6 million. This clonotype was detected a few times. Its antigen is still unknown. The junction and the germline gene differ at one end; a read error may be behind it. The CDR3 runs to 15 residues. Germline-derived CDR1 and CDR2 are SSHAT and FNYEAQ (reference sequence).

The receptor comes from a man aged 18 to 35 in good health. This rearrangement joins TRBV7-7 to TRBJ2-1; 8 nucleotides agree with TRBD2. Sequenced input: blood. For the CDR3, the DNA is TGTGCTAGCAGCTTGGAGCCGGGGGGGCTGTATGAGCAGTTCTTC. Amino acid sequence: CASSLEPGGLYEQFF.